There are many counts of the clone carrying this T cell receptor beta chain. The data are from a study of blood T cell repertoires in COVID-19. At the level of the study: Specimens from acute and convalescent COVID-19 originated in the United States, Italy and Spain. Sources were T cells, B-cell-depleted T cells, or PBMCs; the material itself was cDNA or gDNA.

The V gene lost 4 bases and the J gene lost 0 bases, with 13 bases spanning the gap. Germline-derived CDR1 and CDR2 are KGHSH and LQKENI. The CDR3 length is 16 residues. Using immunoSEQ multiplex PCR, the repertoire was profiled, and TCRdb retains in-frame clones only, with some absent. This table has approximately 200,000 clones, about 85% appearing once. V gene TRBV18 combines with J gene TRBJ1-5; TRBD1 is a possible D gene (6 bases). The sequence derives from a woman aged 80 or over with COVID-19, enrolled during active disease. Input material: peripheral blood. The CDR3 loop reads CASSQQGVYSNQPQHF. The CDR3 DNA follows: TGTGCCAGCTCACAACAGGGAGTCTATAGCAATCAGCCCCAGCATTTT.